The 4 T cell receptor beta chains in this list originate from one sample, sequenced in a study of human T cells and chemical hapten exposure. This sample's time point: pre-sensitization, week 0. The sample's treatment: therapeutic diphenylcyclopropenone sensitization with weekly scalp DPC. TCRdb reprocessed the RACE reads via MiXCR and lists one record per CDR3 protein. In the table there are over 300,000 distinct CDR3 sequences, 5% to 6.5% of which are singletons. The sample was whole blood, taken in connection with sensitization to the hapten diphenylcyclopropenone (DPC). The receptors derive from a woman aged 45-59 years with alopecia areata. Some clones in this sample may be carry-over from other donors' samples.

This rearrangement joins TRBV5-1 to TRBJ1-2; D is ambiguous. V was shortened by 0 bases and J by 4 bases, with 7 bases between the two germline ends. This CDR3 is built from 13 residues. Germline CDR1 reads SGHRS; CDR2 reads YFSETQ. CDR3 nucleotide sequence: TGCGCCAGCAGCTTGGAAGTAATCTATGGCTACACCTTC. Amino acid sequence: CASSLEVIYGYTF.

This clonotype was detected ten times or more. The rearrangement uses TRBV7-3 and TRBJ2-5; D is possibly TRBD2 (5 bases). The CDR3 length is 13 residues. CDR1 is SGHTA, CDR2 FQGTGA, per germline. V lost 5 bases, J lost 4 bases, and 11 bases lay in between. The CDR3 bases are TGTGCCAGCAGCCCCGGGGTAGCAGAGACCCAGTACTTC. Encoded protein: CASSPGVAETQYF.

This chain connects TRBV6-5 to TRBJ1-5; unclear D gene. V was shortened by 2 bases and J by 4 bases, with 6 bases between the two germline ends. CDR1 is MNHEY, CDR2 SVGAGI, per germline. The CDR3 runs 13 residues. CDR3 sequence reads: CASSYNTNQPQHF. CDR3 sequence (DNA): TGTGCCAGCAGTTACAACACAAATCAGCCCCAGCATTTT.

This clonotype was observed at least ten times. This rearrangement joins TRBV29-1 to TRBJ1-2; D is uncertain. The CDR3 is 14 residues long. V was trimmed by 7 bases and J by 8 bases, leaving 23 bases between them. CDR1 is SQVTM and CDR2 is ANQGSEA in the germline V gene. The CDR3 DNA reads as TGCAGCGCCCAAGTAAGGAGGTTGGAGGTGGGCTACACCTTC. Translation gives CSAQVRRLEVGYTF.